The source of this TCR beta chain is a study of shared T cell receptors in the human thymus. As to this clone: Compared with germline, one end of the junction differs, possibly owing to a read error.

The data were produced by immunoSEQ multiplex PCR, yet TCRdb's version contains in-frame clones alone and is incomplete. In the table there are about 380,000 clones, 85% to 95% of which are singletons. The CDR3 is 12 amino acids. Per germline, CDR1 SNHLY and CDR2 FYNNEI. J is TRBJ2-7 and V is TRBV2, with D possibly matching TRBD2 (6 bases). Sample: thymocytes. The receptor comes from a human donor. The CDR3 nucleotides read TGTGCCAGCGTTCTTGCGCCGGCGGGGTCCTCCTTC. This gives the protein CASVLAPAGSSF.